This T cell receptor (beta chain) is drawn from a study of T cells in localized non-small cell lung cancer. This clone has just one count. Its matching antigen is unknown. Study-wide results and caveats: Uninvolved nearby lung showed the greatest T cell clonality, exceeding that found in tumor. Among the top 100 tumor clones, a median approximately 62 appeared in adjacent lung. Sequencing involved a lone tumor region, leaving heterogeneity possible.

The CDR3 extends over 14 amino acids. Germline V gene data show CDR1 as SSHAT and CDR2 as FNYEAQ (reference sequence). Trimming took 8 bases from V and 0 from J, leaving 8 bases between them. Sequencing was performed with immunoSEQ multiplex PCR; in TCRdb, only in-frame clones are kept and a portion is missing. The sample records more than 100,000 clones, 80% to 90% being singletons. The source material was peripheral blood, sampled before any cancer treatment. The chain has TRBV7-7 and TRBJ2-6; D ambiguous. The source of this sequence is a female donor older than 55 with stage I lung adenocarcinoma. In DNA form, the CDR3 reads TGTGCCAGCGGACCCTTCTCTGGGGCCAACGTCCTGACTTTC. Translation gives CASGPFSGANVLTF.